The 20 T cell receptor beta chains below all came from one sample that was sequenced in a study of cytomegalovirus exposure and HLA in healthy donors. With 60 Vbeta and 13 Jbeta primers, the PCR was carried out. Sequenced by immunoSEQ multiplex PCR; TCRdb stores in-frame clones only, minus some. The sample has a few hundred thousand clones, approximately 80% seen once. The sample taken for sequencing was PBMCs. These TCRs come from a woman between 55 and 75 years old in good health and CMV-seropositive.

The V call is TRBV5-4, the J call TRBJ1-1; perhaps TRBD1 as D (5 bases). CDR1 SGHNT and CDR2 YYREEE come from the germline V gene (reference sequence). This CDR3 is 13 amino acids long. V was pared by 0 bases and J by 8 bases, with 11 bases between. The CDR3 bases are TGTGCCAGCAGCTTGGGGCCCAGGGTCGAAGCTTTCTTT. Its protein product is CASSLGPRVEAFF.

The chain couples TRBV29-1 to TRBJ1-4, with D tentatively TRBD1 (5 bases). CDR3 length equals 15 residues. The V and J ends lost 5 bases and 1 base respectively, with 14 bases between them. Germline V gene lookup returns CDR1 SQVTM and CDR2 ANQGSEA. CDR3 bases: TGCAGCGTTTCGGGTAGGGGCGGAACTAATGAAAAACTGTTTTTT. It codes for CSVSGRGGTNEKLFF.

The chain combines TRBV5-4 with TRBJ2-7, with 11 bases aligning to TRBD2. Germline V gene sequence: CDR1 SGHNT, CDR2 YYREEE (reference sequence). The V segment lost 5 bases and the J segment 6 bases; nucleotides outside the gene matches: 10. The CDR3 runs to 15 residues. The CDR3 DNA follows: TGTGCCAGCAGTTATGTACCACTAGCGGGAGTCGAGCAGTACTTC. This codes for CASSYVPLAGVEQYF.

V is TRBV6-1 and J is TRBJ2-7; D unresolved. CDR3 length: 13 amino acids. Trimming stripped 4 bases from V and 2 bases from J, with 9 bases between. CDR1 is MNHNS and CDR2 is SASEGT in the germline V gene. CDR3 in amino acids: CASSAGPPYEQYF. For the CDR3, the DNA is TGTGCCAGCAGTGCAGGTCCGCCCTACGAGCAGTACTTC.

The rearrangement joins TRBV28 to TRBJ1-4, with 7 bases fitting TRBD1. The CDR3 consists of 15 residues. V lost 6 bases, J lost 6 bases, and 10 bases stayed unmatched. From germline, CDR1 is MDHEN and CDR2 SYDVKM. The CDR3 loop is CASRETGLLDEKLFF. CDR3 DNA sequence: TGTGCCAGCAGGGAGACAGGGCTTCTCGATGAAAAACTGTTTTTT.

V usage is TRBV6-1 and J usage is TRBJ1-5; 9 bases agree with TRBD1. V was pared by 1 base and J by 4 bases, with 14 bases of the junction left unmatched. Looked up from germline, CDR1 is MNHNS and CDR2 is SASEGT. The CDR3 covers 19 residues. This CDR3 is CASSEGPQAGTGKNQPQHF. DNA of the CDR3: TGTGCCAGCAGTGAAGGTCCCCAGGCCGGGACAGGGAAGAATCAGCCCCAGCATTTT.

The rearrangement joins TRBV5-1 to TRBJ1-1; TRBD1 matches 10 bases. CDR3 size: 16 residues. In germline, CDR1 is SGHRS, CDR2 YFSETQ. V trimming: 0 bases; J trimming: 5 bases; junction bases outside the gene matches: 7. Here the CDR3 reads CASSLAGTGEETEAFF. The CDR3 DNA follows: TGCGCCAGCAGCTTGGCAGGGACAGGGGAAGAGACTGAAGCTTTCTTT.

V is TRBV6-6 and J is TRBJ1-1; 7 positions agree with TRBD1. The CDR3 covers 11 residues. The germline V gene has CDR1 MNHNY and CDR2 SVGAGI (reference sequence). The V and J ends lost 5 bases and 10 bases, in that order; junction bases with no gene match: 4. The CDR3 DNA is TGTGCCAGCAGTCAAGACAGGGTAGCTTTCTTT. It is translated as CASSQDRVAFF.

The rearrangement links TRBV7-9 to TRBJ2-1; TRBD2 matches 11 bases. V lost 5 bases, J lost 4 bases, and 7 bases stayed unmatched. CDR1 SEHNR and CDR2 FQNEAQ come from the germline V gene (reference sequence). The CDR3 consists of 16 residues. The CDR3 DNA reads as TGTGCCAGCAGCCCCCAGGGACTAGCGGAATACAATGAGCAGTTCTTC. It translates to CASSPQGLAEYNEQFF.

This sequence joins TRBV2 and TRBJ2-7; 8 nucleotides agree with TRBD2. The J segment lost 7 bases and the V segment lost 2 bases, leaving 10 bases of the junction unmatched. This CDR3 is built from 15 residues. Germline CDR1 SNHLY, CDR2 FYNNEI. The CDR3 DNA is TGTGCCAGCAGTGAATCCGGGAGGGCCGTAGATGAGCAGTACTTC. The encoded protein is CASSESGRAVDEQYF.

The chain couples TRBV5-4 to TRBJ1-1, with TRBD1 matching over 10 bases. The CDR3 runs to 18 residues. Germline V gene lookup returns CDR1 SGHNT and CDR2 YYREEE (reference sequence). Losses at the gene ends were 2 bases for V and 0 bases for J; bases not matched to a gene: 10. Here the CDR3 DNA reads TGTGCCAGCAGCTTTGGCCGGGACAGGGGCACCATGAACACTGAAGCTTTCTTT. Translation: CASSFGRDRGTMNTEAFF.

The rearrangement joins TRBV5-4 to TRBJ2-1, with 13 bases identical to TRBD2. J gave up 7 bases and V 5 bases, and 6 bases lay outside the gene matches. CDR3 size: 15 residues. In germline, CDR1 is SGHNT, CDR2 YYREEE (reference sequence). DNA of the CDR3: TGTGCCAGCAGACTAGCGGGAGGGCCTCGAAATGAGCAGTTCTTC. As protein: CASRLAGGPRNEQFF.

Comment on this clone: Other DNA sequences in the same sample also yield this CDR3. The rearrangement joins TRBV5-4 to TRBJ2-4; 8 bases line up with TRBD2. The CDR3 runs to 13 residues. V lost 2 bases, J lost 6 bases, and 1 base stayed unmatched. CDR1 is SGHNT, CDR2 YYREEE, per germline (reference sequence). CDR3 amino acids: CASSFAGGNIQYF. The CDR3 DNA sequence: TGTGCCAGCAGCTTTGCGGGAGGAAACATTCAGTACTTC.

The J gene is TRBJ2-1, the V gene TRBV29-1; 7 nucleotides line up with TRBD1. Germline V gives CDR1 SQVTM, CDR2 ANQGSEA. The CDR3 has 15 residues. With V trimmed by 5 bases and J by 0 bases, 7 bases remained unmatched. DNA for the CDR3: TGCAGCGTTTTCGGACAGGCCAGCTCCTACAATGAGCAGTTCTTC. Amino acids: CSVFGQASSYNEQFF.

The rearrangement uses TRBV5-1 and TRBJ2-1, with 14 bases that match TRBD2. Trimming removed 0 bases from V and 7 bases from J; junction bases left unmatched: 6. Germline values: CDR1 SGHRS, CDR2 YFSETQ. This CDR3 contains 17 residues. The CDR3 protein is CASSLATSGRGWNEQFF. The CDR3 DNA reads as TGCGCCAGCAGCTTGGCGACTAGCGGGAGGGGCTGGAATGAGCAGTTCTTC.

The CDR3 loop reads CASSIGPGDTEAFF. DNA for the CDR3: TGTGCCAGCAGCATCGGGCCCGGGGACACTGAAGCTTTCTTT. J is TRBJ1-1 and V is TRBV6-5; no reliable D call. CDR3 length equals 14 residues. Germline CDR1 MNHEY, CDR2 SVGAGI. Trimming cost V 6 bases and J 3 bases, with 14 bases left between them.

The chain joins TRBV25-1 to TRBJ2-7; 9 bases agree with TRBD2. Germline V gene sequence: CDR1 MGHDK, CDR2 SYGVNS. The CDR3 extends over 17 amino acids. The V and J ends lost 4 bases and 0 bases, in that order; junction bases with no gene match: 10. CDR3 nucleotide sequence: TGTGCCAGCAGTGGCGCCTTGGGTAGCGGGAGCTCCTACGAGCAGTACTTC. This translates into CASSGALGSGSSYEQYF.

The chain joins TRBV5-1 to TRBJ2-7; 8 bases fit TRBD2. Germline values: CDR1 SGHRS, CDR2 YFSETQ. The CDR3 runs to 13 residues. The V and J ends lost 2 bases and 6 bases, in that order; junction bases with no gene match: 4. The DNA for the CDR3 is TGCGCCAGCAGCTTAAGCGGGAGAATCGAGCAGTACTTC. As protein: CASSLSGRIEQYF.

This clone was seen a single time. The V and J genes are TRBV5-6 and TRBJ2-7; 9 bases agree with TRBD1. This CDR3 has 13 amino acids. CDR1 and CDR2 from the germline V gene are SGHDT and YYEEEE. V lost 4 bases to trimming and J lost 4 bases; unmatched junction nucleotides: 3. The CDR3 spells CASSPTGGYEQYF. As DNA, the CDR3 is TGTGCCAGCAGCCCGACAGGGGGTTACGAGCAGTACTTC.

CDR3 in DNA: TGTGCCAGCAGCTTAACGGGGACAGGGGCGTACTACTCCTACGAGCAGTACTTC. Translating gives CASSLTGTGAYYSYEQYF. The rearrangement joins TRBV7-3 to TRBJ2-7, with TRBD1 matching 10 bases. Trimming cost V 0 bases and J 0 bases; bases outside gene matches: 8. CDR3 length: 18 amino acids. Per the germline V gene, CDR1 is SGHTA and CDR2 is FQGTGA.